This TCR beta chain was identified during a study of cytomegalovirus exposure and HLA in healthy donors (dated by TCRdb to between 2016 and 2019). Concerning the study at large: An earlier analysis of roughly 500 of the donors reported approximately 300 Gb of sequence data and some 120 million unique TCR beta sequences from some 180 million T cells. An earlier analysis of a few hundred of the donors applied high-throughput TCR beta sequencing to assess whether each TCR beta V gene segment acted as functional or pseudogenic. A handful of DR-DQ haplotypes were handled as single units for association and clustering because linkage in the cohort was strong. A later genetic analysis took genome-wide SNP genotypes for about 60% of the roughly 670 donors and used that subset as a discovery cohort. To predict cytomegalovirus infection status, the study combined high-throughput TCR immunosequencing, statistical association of individual TCRs with disease status, and machine learning. A later analysis re-analyzed previously published TCR beta repertoires from about 730 donors and added high-resolution HLA genotyping to study TCR occurrence patterns. Donor age, sex, ethnicity and CMV serostatus were compiled alongside the repertoire data. Among around 400 genotyped donors of the cohort, an average of 235,054 unique TCR beta nucleotide sequences were sequenced per donor, roughly 18% of them non-productive. Of the 300 to 450 genotyped donors, less than 90% were placed in the genetic ancestry cluster associated with self-reported Caucasian donors. Rather than drawing on any new phenotypic data, the later analysis identified candidate immune exposures from TCR beta sequences and the way those sequences occurred across donors. Approximately 300 gigabases of sequencing data and roughly 81 million unique TCR sequences made up an early release that covered around 640 HLA-typed donors. Class I and class II HLA loci were covered by the typing at four-digit resolution. A separate validation cohort of roughly 120 different subjects was used in addition to the approximately 700-subject first cohort. All discovery cohort repertoires had been generated using a single sequencing platform. The study was designed to test whether signatures of past pathogen exposure could be identified by cataloging public T cell receptors. The number of donors typed differed by locus, with about 629-630 for A, B, C, DRB1 and DQB1, more than 500 for DQA1, 600 to 610 for DPA1, and some 440 for DPB1. The T cell repertoires of around 670 subjects were profiled by immunosequencing and related to cytomegalovirus serostatus.

This clone was picked up a small number of times. Its antigen target is currently unknown. No qualities accompany the bases; no much larger clone lies one base away. The CDR3 covers 13 residues, taking in both the cysteine and the phenylalanine. The CDR3 DNA has 39 bases and is translated from base 1. The germline ends are 9 bases apart after V is trimmed by 8 bases and J by 2 bases. The CDR1 and CDR2 encoded by the germline V gene are MNHNS and SASEGT. Results the study describes overall, beyond this receptor: A later analysis found that most CMV-associated TCR beta chains appeared HLA-restricted, with HLA associations seemingly driven largely by CMV exposure. When HLA alleles, especially DR and DQ, strongly co-occurred, TCR associations were difficult to assign to individual alleles. A later analysis associated about 17,000 TCR beta sequences with specific HLA alleles at a false discovery rate of 0.05. Across donors, most TCR sequences were observed very rarely, whereas some public TCRs were present in many individuals. A few of the identified cytomegalovirus-associated TCR beta chains were confirmed in vitro to be specific for cytomegalovirus antigens. Immune exposure information for the cohort was limited to CMV serostatus. The earlier analysis of approximately 590 of the donors excluded some 15 rarely observed V segments, including chromosome 9 orphons, because counts were too low. HLA typing was unavailable for some donors at each locus, so association tests used only the typed subset. Compared with equally common non-associated chains, HLA-associated TCR beta chains in a later analysis were more clonally expanded and had lower generation probabilities. The classifier was reported to diagnose cytomegalovirus status with high specificity and sensitivity in both the original cohort and the validation cohort. In a later analysis, TCR association rates were found to vary across HLA loci, with the most associated TCRs seen for DRB1 alleles and the fewest for HLA-C alleles. A group of highly shared sequence variants was considered likely to be a technical artifact of the sequencing pipeline. Linkage disequilibrium might explain the correlated functional status among segregating V segments, but an unknown experimental factor could not be ruled out. Compared with the 666-donor mean, donors in an Asian-associated ancestry cluster had fewer N-insertions in productive TCRs, according to a later genetic analysis. In a later analysis, several top co-occurrence clusters were reported to appear linked to parvovirus B19, influenza, CMV and Epstein-Barr virus. A further reported finding was that TCR beta sequences accurately predicted the HLA-A and HLA-B alleles for most subjects in the first cohort. Some IMGT-functional V segments, including TRBV6-2 and TRBV6-3, could not be told apart with the 87-base-pair reads, so those segments were excluded. Only TCR beta chains were sequenced in this cohort, and the absence of alpha or paired-chain data limited detectable features. V-gene and J-gene trimming of TCR beta chains was associated with a missense DCLRE1C variant in a later genetic analysis, and the association was replicated in an independent cohort. In an earlier analysis of some 500 of the donors, most TCR beta V segments were observed in productive rearrangements about 87% or about 30% of the time, broadly matching IMGT annotations. It was suggested by the authors that the approach could potentially be generalized to other disease states and immunological phenotypes. The presence/absence analyses assumed that sequencing depth was roughly uniform across donors, and that assumption may not be true. A total of fewer than 200 TCR beta chains were listed by the study as associated with cytomegalovirus.

The cohort consisted of some 670 healthy bone marrow donors. All cohort members were sampled while nominally healthy, although unrecorded immune exposures were likely present. The donor was CMV seronegative and was included in the group of approximately 350 seronegative cohort members. Every donor gave a peripheral blood sample, and the peripheral blood mononuclear cells from that sample were used for TCR beta sequencing. Genomic DNA extraction from the blood cell samples was performed with the Qiagen DNeasy Blood Extraction Kit. The library relied on the immunoSEQ multiplex PCR assay. For the multiplex PCR, a mixture combining 60 forward primers for TCR Vbeta segments and 13 reverse primers for TCR Jbeta segments was used. The CDR3 region of rearranged TCR beta genes was amplified from genomic DNA with a multiplex PCR assay. On the Illumina HiSeq System, the amplified TCR beta libraries were sequenced as 87-base-pair reads. The study's own analysis went as follows. A later analysis counted about 80 million unique TCR beta chains across the 700 or so repertoires, and 9 million to 14 million of these chains were shared by at least two donors. Raw reads were error-corrected and collapsed into unique sequences by a nearest-neighbor algorithm in which closely related sequences were merged to remove PCR and sequencing errors. CDR3 sequences were aligned to IMGT reference sequences to assign V, D and J gene segments. For a sequence to be retained, a match of at least six nucleotides was required to both a V gene segment and a J gene segment. A rearrangement was called productive if the CDR3 had no stop codons and remained in frame with V and J, and every other rearrangement was called non-productive. CDR3 was defined by IMGT convention, running from the second conserved V-encoded cysteine to the conserved J-encoded phenylalanine. The earlier analysis of about 530 of the donors excluded any sequence lacking an unambiguous match to a single V gene segment. In an earlier analysis of 587 of the donors, V segments were called functional above 56.7% productive rearrangements and were called segregating when the between-donor standard deviation exceeded 5%. To diagnose cytomegalovirus status from the catalog of TCR beta chain sequences, a statistical classification framework was built. V and J gene assignment, in a later analysis, came from comparing TCR nucleotide sequences with IMGT/GENE-DB human TR gene sequences. In a later analysis, CDR3 sequences and most-parsimonious VDJ recombination scenarios were assigned using the TCRdist pipeline. In a later analysis, each TCR beta chain was defined by its CDR3 amino acid sequence together with its V-gene family, and reads without a unique V-gene family were excluded. In a later analysis, 450 to 600 highly shared, low-generation-probability nucleotide sequences were removed to address suspected cross-contamination and a sequencing artifact. In a later analysis, a clonal expansion index for each public chain was calculated from normalized within-repertoire ranks of inferred template counts. In a later analysis, generation probabilities were computed with a VDJ recombination model fitted to out-of-frame rearrangements, and the resulting probabilities were checked against IGoR. Hypergeometric tests were used in a later analysis to score TCR-TCR, TCR-HLA and TCR-CMV co-occurrence, with a repertoire-size bias correction applied to the TCR pairs. False discovery rates were estimated in a later analysis by permuting HLA or CMV assignments 20 times. In a later analysis, co-occurring TCRs were grouped using DBSCAN, and TCRdist sequence similarity was added for clustering within HLA-allele-positive subsets. Co-occurrence clustering excluded repertoires with fewer than 30,000 or more than 120,000 public chains, plus five with anomalous nucleotide sharing. The source is immuneACCESS, and TCRdb retained only in-frame sequences with V and J called. Part of the clones is not carried over; for the studies checked, unresolved V genes explain less than half of this, and the remainder is unexplained. V and J calls and clone size are as listed in that table; D and trimming were resolved from the DNA. Here the sample has under 250,000 clones; approximately 80% occur a single time. Less than 3% of the sample goes to the ten largest clones.

The chain uses TRBV6-1 and TRBJ2-2, with TRBD2 perhaps the D gene, on 5 matching bases. The material sequenced was PBMCs. The sequence came from a woman aged 25 to 39 in good health and CMV-seronegative. The CDR3 in this case is CASDGINTGELFF. The DNA sequence is as follows: TGTGCCAGCGACGGGATTAACACCGGGGAGCTGTTTTTT.